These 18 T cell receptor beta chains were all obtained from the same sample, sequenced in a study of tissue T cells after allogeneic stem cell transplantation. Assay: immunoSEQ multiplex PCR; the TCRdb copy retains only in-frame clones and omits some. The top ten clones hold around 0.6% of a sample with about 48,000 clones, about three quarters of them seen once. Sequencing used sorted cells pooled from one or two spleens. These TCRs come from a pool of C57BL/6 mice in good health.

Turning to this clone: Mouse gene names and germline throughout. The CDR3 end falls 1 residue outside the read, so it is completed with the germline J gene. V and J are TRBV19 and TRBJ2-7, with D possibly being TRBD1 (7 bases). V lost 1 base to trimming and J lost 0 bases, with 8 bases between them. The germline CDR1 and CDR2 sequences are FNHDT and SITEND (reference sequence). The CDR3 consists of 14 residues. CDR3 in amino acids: CASSIKGASYEQYF. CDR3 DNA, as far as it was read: TGTGCCAGCAGTATAAAGGGGGCCTCCTATGAACAGTAC.

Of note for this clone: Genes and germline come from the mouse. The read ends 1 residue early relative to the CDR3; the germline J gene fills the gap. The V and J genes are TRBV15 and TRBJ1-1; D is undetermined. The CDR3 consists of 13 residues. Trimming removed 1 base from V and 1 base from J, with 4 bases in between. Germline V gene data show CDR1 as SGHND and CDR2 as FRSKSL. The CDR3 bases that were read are TGTGCCAGCAGTTTAGGGGTGAACACAGAAGTCTTC. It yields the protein CASSLGVNTEVF. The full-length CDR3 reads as CASSLGVNTEVFF.

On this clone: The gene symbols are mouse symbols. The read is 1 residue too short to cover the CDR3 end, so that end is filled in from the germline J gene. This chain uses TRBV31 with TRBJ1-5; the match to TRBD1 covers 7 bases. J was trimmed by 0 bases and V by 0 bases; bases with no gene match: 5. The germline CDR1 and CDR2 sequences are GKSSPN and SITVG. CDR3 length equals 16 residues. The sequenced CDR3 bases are TGTGCCTGGAGTCTAGGCAGGGGGTCTAACAACCAGGCTCCGCTT. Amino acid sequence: CAWSLGRGSNNQAPL. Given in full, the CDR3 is CAWSLGRGSNNQAPLF.

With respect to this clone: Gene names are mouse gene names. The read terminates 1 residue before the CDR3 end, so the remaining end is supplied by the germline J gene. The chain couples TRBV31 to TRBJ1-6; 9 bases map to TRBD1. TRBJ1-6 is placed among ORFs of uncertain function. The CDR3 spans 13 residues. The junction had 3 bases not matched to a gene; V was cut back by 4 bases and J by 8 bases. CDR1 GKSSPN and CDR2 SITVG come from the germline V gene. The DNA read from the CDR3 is TGTGCCTGGATGACAGGGGGGGATTCGCCCCTCTAC. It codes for CAWMTGGDSPLY. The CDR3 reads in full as CAWMTGGDSPLYF.

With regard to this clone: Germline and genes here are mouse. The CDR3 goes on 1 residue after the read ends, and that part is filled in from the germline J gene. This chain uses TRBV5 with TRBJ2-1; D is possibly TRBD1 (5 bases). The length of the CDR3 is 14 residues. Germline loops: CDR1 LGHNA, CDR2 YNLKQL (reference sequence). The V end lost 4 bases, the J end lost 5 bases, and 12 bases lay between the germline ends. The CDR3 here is CASSRDPRDAEQFF. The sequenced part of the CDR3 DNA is TGTGCCAGCAGCCGAGATCCCAGGGATGCTGAGCAGTTC.

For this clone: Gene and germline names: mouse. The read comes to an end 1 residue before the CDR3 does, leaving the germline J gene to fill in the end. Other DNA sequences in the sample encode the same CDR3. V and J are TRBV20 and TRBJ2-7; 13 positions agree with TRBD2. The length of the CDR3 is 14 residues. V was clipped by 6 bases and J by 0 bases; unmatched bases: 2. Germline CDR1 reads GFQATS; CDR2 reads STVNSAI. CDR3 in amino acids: CGARDWGGSYEQYF. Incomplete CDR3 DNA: TGTGGTGCCCGGGACTGGGGGGGCTCCTATGAACAGTAC.

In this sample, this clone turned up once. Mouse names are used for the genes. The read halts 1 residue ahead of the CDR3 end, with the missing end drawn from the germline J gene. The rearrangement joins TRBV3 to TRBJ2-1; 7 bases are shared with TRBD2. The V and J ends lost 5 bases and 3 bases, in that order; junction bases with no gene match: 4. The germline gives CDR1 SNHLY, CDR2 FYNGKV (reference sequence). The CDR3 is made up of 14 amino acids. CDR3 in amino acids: CASSTRTGYAEQFF. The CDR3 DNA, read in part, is TGTGCCAGCAGCACTCGGACTGGCTATGCTGAGCAGTTC.

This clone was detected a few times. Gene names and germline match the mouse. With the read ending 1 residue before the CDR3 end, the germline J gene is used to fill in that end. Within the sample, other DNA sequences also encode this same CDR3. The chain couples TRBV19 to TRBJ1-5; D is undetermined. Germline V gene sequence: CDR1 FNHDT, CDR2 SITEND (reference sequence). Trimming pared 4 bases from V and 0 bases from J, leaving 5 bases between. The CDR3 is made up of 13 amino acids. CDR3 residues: CASSLDNNQAPLF. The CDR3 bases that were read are TGTGCCAGCAGTCTCGATAACAACCAGGCTCCGCTT.

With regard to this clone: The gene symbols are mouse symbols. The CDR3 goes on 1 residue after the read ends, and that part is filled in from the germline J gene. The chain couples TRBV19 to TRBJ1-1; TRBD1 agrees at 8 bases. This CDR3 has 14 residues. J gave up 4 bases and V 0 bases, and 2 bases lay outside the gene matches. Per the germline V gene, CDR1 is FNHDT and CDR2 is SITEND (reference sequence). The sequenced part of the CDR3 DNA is TGTGCCAGCAGTATAGTCGACAGGGGCACAGAAGTCTTC. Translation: CASSIVDRGTEVF. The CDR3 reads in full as CASSIVDRGTEVFF.

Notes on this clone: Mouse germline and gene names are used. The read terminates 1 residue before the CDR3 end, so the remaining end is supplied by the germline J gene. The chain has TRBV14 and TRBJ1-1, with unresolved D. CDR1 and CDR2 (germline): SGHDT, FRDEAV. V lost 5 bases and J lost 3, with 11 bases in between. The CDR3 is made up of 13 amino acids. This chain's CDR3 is CASSLWKDTEVFF. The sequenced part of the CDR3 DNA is TGTGCCAGCAGCCTATGGAAGGACACAGAAGTCTTC.

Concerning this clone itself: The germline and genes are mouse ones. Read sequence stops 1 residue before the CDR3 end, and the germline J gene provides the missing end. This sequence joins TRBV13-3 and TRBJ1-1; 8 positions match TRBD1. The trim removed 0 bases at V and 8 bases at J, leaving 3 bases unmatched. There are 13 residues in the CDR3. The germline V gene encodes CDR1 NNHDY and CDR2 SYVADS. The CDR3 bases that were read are TGTGCCAGCAGTGATGGCAGGGGGCTTGAAGTCTTC. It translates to CASSDGRGLEVF. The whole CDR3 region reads CASSDGRGLEVFF.

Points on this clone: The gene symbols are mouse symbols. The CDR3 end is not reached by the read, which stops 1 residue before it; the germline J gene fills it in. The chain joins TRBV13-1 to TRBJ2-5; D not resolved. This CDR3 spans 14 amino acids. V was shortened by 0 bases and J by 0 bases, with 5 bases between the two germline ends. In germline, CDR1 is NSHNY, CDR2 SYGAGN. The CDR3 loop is CASSDGRNQDTQYF. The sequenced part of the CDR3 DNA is TGTGCCAGCAGTGATGGCAGAAACCAAGACACCCAGTAC.

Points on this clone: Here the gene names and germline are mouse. The sequenced CDR3 bases are TGTGCCAGCAGCTTTAGGACGGACACAGAAGTCTTC. Translation: CASSFRTDTEVF. The full CDR3 protein is CASSFRTDTEVFF. The chain recombines TRBV3 with TRBJ1-1; D ambiguous. The read finishes 1 residue shy of the CDR3 end, and the germline J gene is used to complete it. Trimming stripped 3 bases from V and 3 bases from J, with 8 bases between. Germline V gives CDR1 SNHLY, CDR2 FYNGKV (reference sequence). This CDR3 contains 13 residues.

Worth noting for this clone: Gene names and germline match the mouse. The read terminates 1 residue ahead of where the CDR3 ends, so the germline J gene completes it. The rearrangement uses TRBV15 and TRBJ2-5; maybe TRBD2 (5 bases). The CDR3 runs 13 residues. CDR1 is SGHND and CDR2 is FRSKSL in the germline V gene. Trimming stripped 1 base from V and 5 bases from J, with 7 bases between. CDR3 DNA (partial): TGTGCCAGCAGTTTAGAGTGGGGAGACACCCAGTAC. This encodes CASSLEWGDTQY. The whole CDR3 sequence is CASSLEWGDTQYF. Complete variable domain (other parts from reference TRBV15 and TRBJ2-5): DAGVTQTPRHEVAEKGQTIILKCEPVSGHNDLFWYRQTKIQGLELLSYFRSKSLMEDGGAFKDRFKAEMLNSSFSTLKIQPTEPKDSAVYLCASSLEWGDTQYFGPGTRLLVL.

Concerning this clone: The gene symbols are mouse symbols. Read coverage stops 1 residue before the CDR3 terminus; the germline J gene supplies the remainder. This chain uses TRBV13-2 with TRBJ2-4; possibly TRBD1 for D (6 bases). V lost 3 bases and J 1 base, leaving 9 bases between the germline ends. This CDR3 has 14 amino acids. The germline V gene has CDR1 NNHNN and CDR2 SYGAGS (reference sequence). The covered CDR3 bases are TGTGCCAGCGGTGCCCGACAGGGTCAAAACACCTTGTAC. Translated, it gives CASGARQGQNTLY. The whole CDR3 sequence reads CASGARQGQNTLYF.

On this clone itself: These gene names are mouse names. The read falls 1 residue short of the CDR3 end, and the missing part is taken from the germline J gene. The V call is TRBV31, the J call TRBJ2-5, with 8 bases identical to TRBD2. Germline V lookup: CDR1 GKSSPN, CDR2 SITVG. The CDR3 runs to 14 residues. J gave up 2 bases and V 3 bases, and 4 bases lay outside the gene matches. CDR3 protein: CAWSPGGRQDTQYF. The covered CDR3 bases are TGTGCCTGGAGCCCTGGGGGGCGCCAAGACACCCAGTAC.

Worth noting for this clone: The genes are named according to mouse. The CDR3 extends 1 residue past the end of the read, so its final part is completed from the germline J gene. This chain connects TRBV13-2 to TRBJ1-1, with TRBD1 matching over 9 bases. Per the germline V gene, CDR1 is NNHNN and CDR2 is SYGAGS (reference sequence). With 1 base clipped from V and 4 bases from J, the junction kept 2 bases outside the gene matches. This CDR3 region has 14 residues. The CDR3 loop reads CASGDPTGGTEVFF. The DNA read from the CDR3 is TGTGCCAGCGGTGATCCGACAGGGGGCACAGAAGTCTTC.

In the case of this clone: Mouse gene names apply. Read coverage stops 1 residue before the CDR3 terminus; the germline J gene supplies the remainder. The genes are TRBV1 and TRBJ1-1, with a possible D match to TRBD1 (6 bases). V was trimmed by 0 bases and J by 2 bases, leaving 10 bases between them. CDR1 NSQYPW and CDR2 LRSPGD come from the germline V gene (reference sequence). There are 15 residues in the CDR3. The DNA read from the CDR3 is TGCACCTGCAGTGCAGACAGGGGAGGCAACACAGAAGTCTTC. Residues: CTCSADRGGNTEVF. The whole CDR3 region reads CTCSADRGGNTEVFF.